The 21 T cell receptor beta chains below all came from one sample that was sequenced in a study of response to subunit inactivated influenza vaccine. TCRdb reprocessed the RT-PCR reads with MiXCR, giving one entry per CDR3 protein. The sample shows hundreds of thousands of distinct CDR3 sequences, roughly 14% of them seen only once. The sequencing here drew on PBMCs from blood, taken 12 days after vaccination. The receptors shown here come from a man aged 45-65 years who received an inactivated influenza vaccine.

This clonotype was picked up many times. The CDR3 DNA sequence: TGTGCCAGCGGGTATGGTAGCACTGAAGCTTTCTTT. Encoded protein: CASGYGSTEAFF. The J gene is TRBJ1-1, the V gene TRBV12-3 or TRBV12-4, with D uncertain. V lost 8 bases to trimming and J lost 4 bases, with 11 bases between them. This CDR3 spans 12 amino acids.

This clonotype showed up just a few times. V is TRBV10-3 and J is TRBJ1-6; 9 positions match TRBD1. In germline, CDR1 is ENHRY, CDR2 SYGVKD. The junction had 5 bases not matched to a gene; V was cut back by 9 bases and J by 8 bases. The CDR3 has 13 residues. The CDR3 here is CAISGQGDSPLHF. DNA for the CDR3: TGTGCCATTTCGGGACAGGGAGATTCACCCCTCCACTTT.

This clonotype was observed a handful of times. This chain connects TRBV29-1 to TRBJ2-1; 8 bases agree with TRBD1. The CDR3 runs to 12 residues. J lost 8 bases, V lost 7 bases, and 7 bases had no gene match. Germline V gene sequence: CDR1 SQVTM, CDR2 ANQGSEA. The CDR3 coding sequence is TGCAGCGCCCGACAGGGGTTGGATGAGCAGTTCTTC. It translates to CSARQGLDEQFF.

The chain joins TRBV14 to TRBJ1-3; D is possibly TRBD1 (6 bases). Trimming took off 1 base at V and 0 bases at J, with 7 bases between the two ends. There are 15 residues in the CDR3. Per the germline V gene, CDR1 is SGHDN and CDR2 is FVKESK. CDR3 DNA sequence: TGTGCCAGCAGCCAAGGGACAGACTCTGGAAACACCATATATTTT. Amino acid sequence: CASSQGTDSGNTIYF.

The rearrangement joins TRBV30 to TRBJ2-2, with D tentatively TRBD1 (5 bases). Trimming removed 6 bases from V and 3 bases from J, with 17 bases in between. Germline V gene data show CDR1 as GTSNPN and CDR2 as SVGIG (reference sequence). The CDR3 loop spans 15 amino acids. The CDR3 DNA is TGTGCCTGCAATCGAGACAGCACCCACACCGGGGAGCTGTTTTTT. This encodes CACNRDSTHTGELFF.

This chain links TRBV6-1 with TRBJ1-2; D remains unclear. The V and J ends lost 10 bases and 4 bases respectively, with 22 bases between them. The germline gives CDR1 MNHNS, CDR2 SASEGT. The CDR3 is 15 residues long. The CDR3 DNA sequence: TGTGCCACTCTTGCAAGGGTCGGAGTAATCTATGGCTACACCTTC. It translates to CATLARVGVIYGYTF.

The gene calls are TRBV21-1 and TRBJ2-1; the D call in the table, TRBD2, was not verified against the DNA. TRBV21-1 is labeled a pseudogene. The CDR3 is 12 residues long. CDR3 sequence: CGNGPYYNEQFF. DNA for the CDR3: TGTGGGAACGGCCCCTACTACAATGAGCAGTTCTTC.

The chain has TRBV5-1 and TRBJ2-7, with 8 bases identical to TRBD2. This CDR3 comprises 15 residues. Germline-derived CDR1 and CDR2 are SGHRS and YFSETQ. The junction had 5 bases not matched to a gene; V was cut back by 0 bases and J by 3 bases. In DNA, the CDR3 is TGCGCCAGCAGCTTGGAATCGCGGGGGGTCTACGAGCAGTACTTC. This encodes CASSLESRGVYEQYF.

The chain is built from TRBV20-1 and TRBJ2-1; 7 bases line up with TRBD2. With V trimmed by 1 base and J by 4 bases, 7 bases remained unmatched. The CDR3 contains 15 residues. CDR1 and CDR2 from the germline V gene are DFQATT and SNEGSKA (reference sequence). The CDR3 region is CSARGAGEMYNEQFF. For the CDR3, the DNA is TGCAGTGCTAGAGGGGCGGGAGAAATGTACAATGAGCAGTTCTTC.

This clonotype was found a few times. V and J are TRBV24-1 and TRBJ2-1; D is uncertain. Germline V lookup: CDR1 KGHDR, CDR2 SFDVKD. This CDR3 spans 12 amino acids. The germline V and J ends were trimmed by 4 bases and 5 bases, with 5 bases remaining between them. As DNA, the CDR3 is TGTGCCACCAGTGAGGTTAACAATGAGCAGTTCTTC. It yields the protein CATSEVNNEQFF.

This clonotype was detected only a few times. The genes are TRBV4-2 and TRBJ2-7, with 13 bases lining up with TRBD2. This CDR3 has 17 amino acids. From germline, CDR1 is LGHNA and CDR2 YNFKEQ. V shed 0 bases, J shed 3 bases, and the junction held 5 bases outside the gene matches. The CDR3 loop reads CASSQDQGLAGVYEQYF. Here the CDR3 DNA reads TGTGCCAGCAGCCAAGATCAAGGACTAGCGGGAGTCTACGAGCAGTACTTC.

The chain combines TRBV7-2 with TRBJ2-3; either TRBD1 or TRBD2 may supply D (6 bases each). The CDR3 totals 14 residues. Looked up from germline, CDR1 is SGHTA and CDR2 is FQGNSA. The V end was cut by 10 bases, the J end by 1 base, with 15 bases between. CDR3 sequence (DNA): TGTGCCAACAAGCTGGGGGGCGGCACAGATACGCAGTATTTT. Translated, it gives CANKLGGGTDTQYF.

This clonotype was seen just once. The rearrangement uses TRBV5-5 and TRBJ2-3; no clear D gene. V shed 3 bases and J shed 0 bases, with 11 bases lying between them. The CDR3 has 15 residues. Per germline, CDR1 SGHKS and CDR2 YYEKEE (reference sequence). The CDR3 DNA reads TGTGCCAGCAGCTCCCTCCCTGTTAGCACAGATACGCAGTATTTT. Amino acids: CASSSLPVSTDTQYF.

The table lists this clonotype with a few counts. The chain couples TRBV12-3 or TRBV12-4 to TRBJ1-2, with 7 bases fitting TRBD1. The CDR3 has 14 amino acids. With 2 bases clipped from V and 8 bases from J, the junction kept 8 bases outside the gene matches. CDR3 sequence: CASSLMKGAQGYTF. In DNA, the CDR3 is TGTGCCAGCAGTTTAATGAAGGGGGCGCAGGGCTACACCTTC.

The rearrangement joins TRBV3-1 to TRBJ2-1, with D perhaps TRBD2 (5 bases). Trimming left V 4 bases short and J 8 bases short, with 21 bases between. The CDR3 totals 16 residues. The germline gives CDR1 LGHDT, CDR2 YNNKEL (reference sequence). DNA for the CDR3: TGTGCCAGCAGCCTCGGAACTAGTGTGGTTTTTGATGAGCAGTTCTTC. This encodes CASSLGTSVVFDEQFF.

The chain recombines TRBV28 with TRBJ2-7; D perhaps matches TRBD2 (6 bases). This CDR3 spans 13 amino acids. Germline lookup yields CDR1 MDHEN and CDR2 SYDVKM. Deletions cut 1 base from V and 5 bases from J, with 9 bases between. CDR3 sequence reads: CASSLYGSNEQYF. Written as DNA, the CDR3 is TGTGCCAGCAGTTTATACGGGAGCAACGAGCAGTACTTC.

The rearrangement uses TRBV4-3 and TRBJ1-5; D gene ambiguous. Trimming removed 5 bases at V and 3 bases at J, with 11 bases between. The CDR3 runs 14 residues. Germline values: CDR1 LGHNA, CDR2 YSLEER. The CDR3 bases are TGCGCCAGCAGCAACGCTGGACTCAATCAGCCCCAGCATTTT. It translates to CASSNAGLNQPQHF.

This clonotype was detected only a few times. The V gene is TRBV19, the J gene TRBJ1-5; D not certain. Germline V lookup: CDR1 LNHDA, CDR2 SQIVND (reference sequence). The CDR3 has 16 amino acids. The V and J ends lost 3 bases and 4 bases respectively, with 16 bases between them. This CDR3 reads CASSIEAGYKNQPQHF. The DNA for the CDR3 is TGTGCCAGTAGTATCGAAGCAGGCTATAAGAATCAGCCCCAGCATTTT.

The rearrangement links TRBV7-4 to TRBJ2-7, with 11 positions matching TRBD1. Unmatched junction bases numbered 20, after V lost 11 bases and J lost 2 bases. CDR1 SGHVT and CDR2 SQSDAQ come from the germline V gene. CDR3 length equals 18 residues. The CDR3 nucleotides are TGTGCCTCCTGCCAGCAGGTCCCTGGGACAGGGGGTACCTACGAGCAGTACTTC. It yields the protein CASCQQVPGTGGTYEQYF.

The chain couples TRBV7-2 to TRBJ2-2; 9 bases map to TRBD1. The J segment lost 6 bases and the V segment lost 8 bases, leaving 1 base of the junction unmatched. Germline CDR1 SGHTA, CDR2 FQGNSA. This CDR3 has 12 amino acids. The CDR3: CASGQGSGELFF. The CDR3 coding sequence is TGTGCCAGCGGACAGGGGTCCGGGGAGCTGTTTTTT.

The chain employs TRBV7-9 and TRBJ1-6; D ambiguous. The CDR3 is 14 residues long. Germline values: CDR1 SEHNR, CDR2 FQNEAQ (reference sequence). Trimming removed 1 base from V and 8 bases from J, with 9 bases in between. This CDR3 is CASSLELLDSPLHF. The DNA of the CDR3 is TGTGCCAGCAGCTTAGAACTGCTGGATTCACCCCTCCACTTT.